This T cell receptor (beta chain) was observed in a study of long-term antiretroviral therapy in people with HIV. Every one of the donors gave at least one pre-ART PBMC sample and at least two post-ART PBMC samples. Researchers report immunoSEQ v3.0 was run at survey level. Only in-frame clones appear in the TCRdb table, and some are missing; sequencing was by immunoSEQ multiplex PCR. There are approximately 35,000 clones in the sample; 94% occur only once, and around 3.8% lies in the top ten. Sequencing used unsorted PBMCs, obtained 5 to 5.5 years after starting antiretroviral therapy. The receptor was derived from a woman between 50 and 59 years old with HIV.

Here the CDR3 DNA reads TGTGCCAGCAGTCTGATGGGACAGGGGATGGAAGAGACCCAGTACTTC. Residues: CASSLMGQGMEETQYF. This chain uses TRBV11-1 with TRBJ2-5; 10 bases agree with TRBD1. CDR1 SGHAT and CDR2 FQDESV come from the germline V gene (reference sequence). The CDR3 consists of 16 residues. The ends lost 6 bases at V and 3 bases at J; junction bases unmatched: 10. Using reference TRBV11-1 and TRBJ2-5 for the parts outside the CDR3, the full variable domain is EAEVAQSPRYKITEKSQAVAFWCDPISGHATLYWYRQILGQGPELLVQFQDESVVDDSQLPKDRFSAERLKGVDSTLKIQPAELGDSAMYLCASSLMGQGMEETQYFGPGTRLLVL.